This TCR beta chain was recovered during a study of blood T cell repertoires in COVID-19. Data came from immunoSEQ multiplex PCR; TCRdb stores just in-frame clones and leaves some out. Of around 300,000 clones listed, almost 90% are singletons. The TCR sequence derives from a woman between 18 and 29 years old with acute COVID-19. The sequenced sample was PBMCs or T cells enriched from blood (not recorded which).

The CDR3 spells CASKDRVSYGYTF. The CDR3 coding sequence is TGTGCCAGCAAAGACAGGGTTAGCTATGGCTACACCTTC. The rearrangement joins TRBV7-2 to TRBJ1-2, with 7 bases aligning to TRBD1. Germline trimming cut 7 bases from V and 4 bases from J; bases unmatched to any gene: 6. Germline CDR1 SGHTA, CDR2 FQGNSA. The CDR3 consists of 13 residues.